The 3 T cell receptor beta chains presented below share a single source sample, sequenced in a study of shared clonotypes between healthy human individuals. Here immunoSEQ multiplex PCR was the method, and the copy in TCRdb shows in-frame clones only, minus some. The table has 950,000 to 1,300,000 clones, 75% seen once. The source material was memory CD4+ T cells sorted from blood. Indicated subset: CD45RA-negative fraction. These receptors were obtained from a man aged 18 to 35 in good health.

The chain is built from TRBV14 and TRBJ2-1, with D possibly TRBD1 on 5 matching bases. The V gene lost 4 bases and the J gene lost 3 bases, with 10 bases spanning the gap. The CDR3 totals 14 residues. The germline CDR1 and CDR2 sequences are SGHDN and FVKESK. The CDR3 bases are TGTGCCAGCAGCCGAAAAAGGGGCTACAATGAGCAGTTCTTC. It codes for CASSRKRGYNEQFF.

The CDR3 DNA is TGTGCCAGCAGTGACGCCCCGGTTTCTGGAAACACCATATATTTT. Its translation: CASSDAPVSGNTIYF. The J gene is TRBJ1-3, the V gene TRBV6-6, with unresolved D. This CDR3 is built from 15 residues. Between the trimmed V and J ends, which lost 5 bases and 1 base, there was a span of 12 bases. The germline gives CDR1 MNHNY, CDR2 SVGAGI (reference sequence).

The CDR3 reads CASSFTHNEKLFF. CDR3 coding DNA: TGTGCCAGCAGTTTTACCCATAATGAAAAACTGTTTTTT. V and J are TRBV27 and TRBJ1-4; D is uncertain. V lost 3 bases and J 4 bases, leaving 6 bases between the germline ends. CDR3 size: 13 residues. Looked up from germline, CDR1 is MNHEY and CDR2 is SMNVEV (reference sequence).